The sequence of this TCR beta chain was determined in a study of glioma-infiltrating T cells after dendritic cell vaccination. On the study more broadly: Glioblastoma patients came from Phase I and II dendritic cell vaccination trials.

This table comes from immunoSEQ multiplex PCR, and its TCRdb copy is limited to in-frame clones, with some not included. There are about 90,000 clones in the sample; around 83% occur only once, and under 8% lies in the top ten. The germline gives CDR1 SEHNR, CDR2 FQNEAQ (reference sequence). Trimming removed 5 bases from V and 1 base from J, with 17 bases in between. This CDR3 is 16 amino acids long. Regarding time point: after dendritic cell vaccination, including at tumor progression/relapse. Isocitrate dehydrogenase mutation was absent in all glioblastoma patients. The chain joins TRBV7-9 to TRBJ1-1, with D possibly being TRBD1 (5 bases). The sequences come from blood, collected after dendritic cell vaccination. This TCR was sampled from a human donor with glioblastoma. CDR3 in amino acids: CASSLPLGHKNTEAFF. DNA of the CDR3: TGTGCCAGCAGCCTCCCCCTGGGGCATAAGAACACTGAAGCTTTCTTT. Using reference TRBV7-9 and TRBJ1-1 for the parts outside the CDR3, the full variable domain is DTGVSQNPRHKITKRGQNVTFRCDPISEHNRLYWYRQTLGQGPEFLTYFQNEAQLEKSRLLSDRFSAERPKGSFSTLEIQRTEQGDSAMYLCASSLPLGHKNTEAFFGQGTRLTVV.